The entry below describes one TCR beta chain. Its antigen is not identified. The record originates from a study of T cell repertoires in cytomegalovirus infection. Per the germline V gene, CDR1 is MNHNS and CDR2 is SASEGT. The CDR3 is 15 amino acids. Germline trimming cut 6 bases from V and 6 bases from J; bases unmatched to any gene: 8. TCRdb re-analysed the reads in MiXCR, keeping a single row per CDR3 protein. The sample holds 370,000 or so distinct CDR3 sequences, 34% seen once. The chain employs TRBV6-1 and TRBJ2-1; 10 nucleotides align to TRBD1. The sequence came from a human donor in good health (CMV status not recorded). Some clones in this sample may be carry-over from other donors' samples. Specimen: cultured PBMCs, collected from culture after CMV antigen stimulation. As DNA, the CDR3 is TGTGCCAGCAGGGACCGGGACAGGGGTTCCAATGAGCAGTTCTTC. It translates to CASRDRDRGSNEQFF.